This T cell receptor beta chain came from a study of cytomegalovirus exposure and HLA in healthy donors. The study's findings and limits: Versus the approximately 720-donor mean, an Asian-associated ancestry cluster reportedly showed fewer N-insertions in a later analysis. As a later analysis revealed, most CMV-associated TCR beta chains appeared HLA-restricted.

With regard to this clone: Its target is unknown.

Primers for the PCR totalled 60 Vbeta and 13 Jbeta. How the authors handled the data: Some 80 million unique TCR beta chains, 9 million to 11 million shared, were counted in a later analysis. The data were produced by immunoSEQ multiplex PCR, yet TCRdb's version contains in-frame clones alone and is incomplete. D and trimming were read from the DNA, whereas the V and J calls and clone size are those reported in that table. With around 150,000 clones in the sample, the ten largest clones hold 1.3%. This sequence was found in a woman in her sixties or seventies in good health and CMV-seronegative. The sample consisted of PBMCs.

CDR3 protein: CASSLGGTGVYEQYF. The CDR3 coding sequence is TGTGCCAGCAGTTTGGGAGGGACAGGGGTGTACGAGCAGTACTTC. This chain links TRBV6-5 with TRBJ2-7; 10 bases are shared with TRBD1. The V and J ends lost 4 bases and 4 bases, in that order; junction bases with no gene match: 7. In germline, CDR1 is MNHEY, CDR2 SVGAGI. CDR3 size: 15 residues.